The rows below give T cell receptor beta chains drawn from one sample of a study of blood T cell repertoires in COVID-19. The assay was immunoSEQ multiplex PCR, and TCRdb's table has in-frame clones only and misses some. The table has a few hundred thousand clones, about 87% seen once. The sample was peripheral blood. The receptors derive from a woman aged 40 to 50 with acute or convalescent COVID-19. The CDR3 runs from the conserved cysteine through the conserved F or W. The order of the fields is clone size, J gene, D gene, V gene, CDR3 DNA, CDR3 protein. The D gene is left open where the match is weak. Clone size is stated in some rows and not others, as once, few, many or a class when expanded.

- | TRBJ1-2 | - | TRBV4-1 | TGCGCCAGCAGCCAAGTGCGGGTGGGTGGCTACACCTTC | CASSQVRVGGYTF
- | TRBJ1-1 | - | TRBV30 | TGTGCCTGGAGTGTGCGTTCGGAAGCTTTCTTT | CAWSVRSEAFF
- | TRBJ1-1 | TRBD1 | TRBV27 | TGTGCCAGCAGTCCTAGGCTAAGGGGGCAGAACACTGAAGCTTTCTTT | CASSPRLRGQNTEAFF
- | TRBJ2-2 | - | TRBV7-3 | TGTGCCAGCAGCTTATCTAGCTCGCCTAACACCGGGGAGCTGTTTTTT | CASSLSSSPNTGELFF
- | TRBJ1-2 | TRBD1 | TRBV6-5 | TGTGCCAGCAGGCGCTCGGGACAGGAGGGGGGCTACACCTTC | CASRRSGQEGGYTF
- | TRBJ2-3 | TRBD2 | TRBV11-3 | TGTGCCAGCAGCTTAGACGGGGGGGACGCAGATACGCAGTATTTT | CASSLDGGDADTQYF
- | TRBJ2-1 | TRBD2 | TRBV9 | TGTGCCAGCAGCGGAATCCTGCCTAGCGGGGACCACTCCTACAATGAGCAGTTCTTC | CASSGILPSGDHSYNEQFF
- | TRBJ2-5 | TRBD2 | TRBV19 | TGTGCCAGTAGTATAGAGGGGCCCCGGGAGGAGGACCAGTACTTC | CASSIEGPREEDQYF
- | TRBJ2-2 | TRBD2 | TRBV7-2 | TGTGCCAGCAGCTCGGGACTAGCGATCGGGGAGCTGTTTTTT | CASSSGLAIGELFF
- | TRBJ2-3 | TRBD1 | TRBV5-4 | TGTGCCAGCAGCTTGTACAGGGGGCTTGGAGATACGCAGTATTTT | CASSLYRGLGDTQYF
- | TRBJ1-5 | - | TRBV27 | TGTGCCAGCAGTTCCGTCCCAGGGAGCAATCAGCCCCAGCATTTT | CASSSVPGSNQPQHF
- | TRBJ1-2 | - | TRBV29-1 | TGCAGCGTTACCAGGTGGGATGGCTACACCTTC | CSVTRWDGYTF
- | TRBJ2-1 | - | TRBV5-4 | TGTGCCAGCAGCTTGGCCGCGAATGAGCAGTTCTTC | CASSLAANEQFF
- | TRBJ1-6 | TRBD1 | TRBV28 | TGTGCCAGCAGTCCTCCGGACAGGGGTAATTCACCCCTCCACTTT | CASSPPDRGNSPLHF
- | TRBJ1-1 | TRBD1 | TRBV24-1 | TGTGCCACCAGTGACGGGGGACAGGGGGTCAAGAACACTGAAGCTTTCTTT | CATSDGGQGVKNTEAFF
- | TRBJ1-2 | - | TRBV3-1/TRBV3-2 | TGTGCCAGCAGCCAAGCCGGGGGGGCTTATGGCTACACCTTC | CASSQAGGAYGYTF
- | TRBJ1-2 | - | TRBV29-1 | TGCAGCGTTGACTTAAGCGATGCCTCCTATGGCTACACCTTC | CSVDLSDASYGYTF
- | TRBJ2-2 | TRBD2 | TRBV27 | TGTGCCAGCAGTTTCCGCCAGCTAGCGGGGGGGCATCCCCTGGGCACCGGGGAGCTGTTTTTT | CASSFRQLAGGHPLGTGELFF
- | TRBJ2-4 | - | TRBV27 | TGTGCCAGCAGTCCCTTAGATTTAGCCAAAAACATTCAGTACTTC | CASSPLDLAKNIQYF
once | TRBJ1-1 | TRBD1 | TRBV4-1 | TGCGCCAGCAGCCAAGAAGGGTACAGGGGAACTGAAGCTTTCTTT | CASSQEGYRGTEAFF
- | TRBJ2-5 | - | TRBV2 | TGTGCCAGCACTGGGGTCAGGGAATTTGAGACCCAGTACTTC | CASTGVREFETQYF
once | TRBJ2-3 | TRBD2 | TRBV10-1 | TGCGCCATCCGGGAGGGGACTAGCGGTACTAGCACAGATACGCAGTATTTT | CAIREGTSGTSTDTQYF
- | TRBJ1-2 | - | TRBV30 | TGTGCCTGGGTGCCAGGACAGAAACTTAACTATGGCTACACCTTC | CAWVPGQKLNYGYTF
- | TRBJ1-2 | - | TRBV10-3 | TGTGCCATCAGTTGGGGGCAGGAAAGTGGCTACACCTTC | CAISWGQESGYTF
few | TRBJ1-2 | - | TRBV27 | TGTGCCAGCACCGAAAAATGCGCAGGGACAAGCTGCTATGGCTACACCTTC | CASTEKCAGTSCYGYTF
- | TRBJ1-4 | TRBD1 | TRBV2 | TGTGCCAGCACCCTACAGGGGTCTAATGAAAAACTGTTTTTT | CASTLQGSNEKLFF
once | TRBJ1-6 | - | TRBV6-5 | TGTGCCTCAGTTTATCCGGGAAATTCACCCCTCCACTTT | CASVYPGNSPLHF
- | TRBJ2-2 | TRBD1 | TRBV19 | TGTGCCAGTACGAACAGGGGGCATTACACCGGGGAGCTGTTTTTT | CASTNRGHYTGELFF
- | TRBJ2-1 | TRBD2 | TRBV11-3 | TGTGCCAGCAGCTCTCAGCGGGGGGCCTCTGAGCAGTTCTTC | CASSSQRGASEQFF
- | TRBJ2-5 | - | TRBV3-1/TRBV3-2 | TGTGCCAGCAGCCAAGCCGCGGTCGTTCGGGGGGACATAGAGACCCAGTACTTC | CASSQAAVVRGDIETQYF
- | TRBJ2-1 | TRBD1 | TRBV15 | TGTGCCACCAGCAATCGTCCGGGACAGGGTAGGGGCAATGAGCAGTTCTTC | CATSNRPGQGRGNEQFF
few | TRBJ2-3 | TRBD1 | TRBV11-3 | TGTGCCAGCAGCTTAGCCGGATGGGACAGATCCACAGATACGCAGTATTTT | CASSLAGWDRSTDTQYF
- | TRBJ1-1 | TRBD1 | TRBV3-1/TRBV3-2 | TGTGCCAGCAGCCCGGGACAGACTAACACTGAAGCTTTCTTT | CASSPGQTNTEAFF
- | TRBJ1-1 | - | TRBV7-8 | TGTGCCAGCAGCTTATCCCAGATCACTGAAGCTTTCTTT | CASSLSQITEAFF
few | TRBJ1-2 | - | TRBV3-1/TRBV3-2 | TGTGCCAGCAGCCAGCTACAGGGTATAGGCTACACCTTC | CASSQLQGIGYTF
- | TRBJ2-1 | - | TRBV6-1 | TGTGCCAGCAGTGAAGAGGCCCGCGGCAATGAGCAGTTCTTC | CASSEEARGNEQFF
- | TRBJ1-6 | - | TRBV5-1 | TGCGCCAGCAGCTTTGACAGTGATAATTCACCCCTCCACTTT | CASSFDSDNSPLHF
few | TRBJ1-2 | TRBD1 | TRBV25-1 | TGTGCCAGCAGTGATGAGAGGGACAGGGGAAACTATGGCTACACCTTC | CASSDERDRGNYGYTF
- | TRBJ2-3 | TRBD2 | TRBV4-1 | TGCGCCAGCAGCCAACCCACTAGCGGGGGGGCCAAAGATACGCAGTATTTT | CASSQPTSGGAKDTQYF
- | TRBJ1-1 | - | TRBV5-1 | TGCGCCAGCAGAACGAACAGGAACCCTGAAGCTTTCTTT | CASRTNRNPEAFF
- | TRBJ2-6 | TRBD1 | TRBV24-1 | TGTGCCACCAGTGATGTACAGGGGGCGCCCGGGGCCAACGTCCTGACTTTC | CATSDVQGAPGANVLTF
- | TRBJ1-3 | - | TRBV4-2 | TGTGCCAGCAGCCAAGTGGGCGATGGAAACACCATATATTTT | CASSQVGDGNTIYF
- | TRBJ1-3 | - | TRBV7-2 | TGTGCCAGCAGCTTAGGAGCGGGGTCCGGAAACACCATATATTTT | CASSLGAGSGNTIYF
once | TRBJ1-1 | - | TRBV5-1 | TGCGCCAGCAGCTTGGTTGTGGAGACTGAAGCTTTCTTT | CASSLVVETEAFF
- | TRBJ2-3 | TRBD2 | TRBV18 | TGTGCCAGCTCACCACCCACTAGCGGCACAGATACGCAGTATTTT | CASSPPTSGTDTQYF
- | TRBJ1-2 | - | TRBV21-1 | TGTGCCAGCAGCAAAGAGAACAAGACTACTAACTATGGCTACACCTTC | CASSKENKTTNYGYTF
- | TRBJ1-2 | TRBD1 | TRBV19 | TGTGCCAGTAGTACGCAGACAGGGGGGTATGGCTACACCTTC | CASSTQTGGYGYTF
- | TRBJ1-6 | - | TRBV9 | TGTGCCAGCAGCGCTGAGGCCGCGACAGAGCTTAATTCACCCCTCCACTTT | CASSAEAATELNSPLHF
- | TRBJ1-1 | - | TRBV19 | TGTGCCAGTAGTTCCTGGGAGTACACTGAAGCTTTCTTT | CASSSWEYTEAFF
- | TRBJ1-1 | TRBD1 | TRBV5-1 | TGCGCCAGCAGCTCGAGACAGGGGGCGAGCACTGAAGCTTTCTTT | CASSSRQGASTEAFF
- | TRBJ1-1 | TRBD1 | TRBV6-6 | TGTGCCAGCAGCCGACTTTCGAGGGGGCCCCGGATTCACACTGAAGCTTTCTTT | CASSRLSRGPRIHTEAFF
- | TRBJ1-5 | TRBD1 | TRBV6-5 | TGTGCCAGCAGCCCCTGGGACAGGGGACAGCCCCAGCATTTT | CASSPWDRGQPQHF
- | TRBJ1-5 | TRBD1 | TRBV19 | TGTGCCAGTAGTGACAGGGGGCCGAGCAATCAGCCCCAGCATTTT | CASSDRGPSNQPQHF
- | TRBJ1-2 | - | TRBV2 | TGTGCCAGCAGTGACAGGACAGCAAAATTTAACTATGGCTACACCTTC | CASSDRTAKFNYGYTF
- | TRBJ1-3 | TRBD1 | TRBV9 | TGTGCCAGCAGCGCGCAGGGGGCGACAGGAAACACCATATATTTT | CASSAQGATGNTIYF